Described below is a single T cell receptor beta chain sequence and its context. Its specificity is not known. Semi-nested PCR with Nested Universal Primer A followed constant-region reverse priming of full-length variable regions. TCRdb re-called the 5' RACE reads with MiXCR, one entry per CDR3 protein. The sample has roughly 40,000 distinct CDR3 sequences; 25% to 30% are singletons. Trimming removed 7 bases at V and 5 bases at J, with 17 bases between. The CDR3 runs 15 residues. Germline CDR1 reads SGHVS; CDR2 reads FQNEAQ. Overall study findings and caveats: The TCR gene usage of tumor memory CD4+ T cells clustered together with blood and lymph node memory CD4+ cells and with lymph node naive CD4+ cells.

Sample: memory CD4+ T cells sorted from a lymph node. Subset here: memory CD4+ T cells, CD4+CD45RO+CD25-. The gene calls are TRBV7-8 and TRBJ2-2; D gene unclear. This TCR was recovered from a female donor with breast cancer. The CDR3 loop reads CASTAVSAKTGELFF. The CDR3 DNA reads TGTGCCAGCACCGCCGTTTCGGCCAAAACCGGGGAGCTGTTTTTT.